This TCR beta chain was documented in a study of blood T cell repertoires in COVID-19. The CDR3 totals 16 residues. Germline-derived CDR1 and CDR2 are SGHTA and FQGTGA. The V segment lost 5 bases and the J segment 3 bases; nucleotides outside the gene matches: 11. Data came from immunoSEQ multiplex PCR; TCRdb stores just in-frame clones and leaves some out. This table holds tens of thousands of clones, roughly 80% found once. The gene calls are TRBV7-3 and TRBJ2-3, with TRBD2 identical over 7 bases. The TCR was taken from a woman of 80 years or more with acute or convalescent COVID-19. The sequenced sample consisted of peripheral blood. The CDR3 is CASSRSGGGPTDTQYF. The DNA for the CDR3 is TGTGCCAGCAGCCGGAGTGGGGGAGGGCCAACAGATACGCAGTATTTT. Combining the CDR3 with reference TRBV7-3 and TRBJ2-3 gives the whole variable domain GAGVSQTPSNKVTEKGKYVELRCDPISGHTALYWYRQSLGQGPEFLIYFQGTGAADDSGLPNDRFFAVRPEGSVSTLKIQRTERGDSAVYLCASSRSGGGPTDTQYFGPGTRLTVL.